This T cell receptor beta chain was obtained from a study of T cell repertoires in cytomegalovirus infection. Study-level information: Shared public TCR beta signatures pointed to both CMV infection and a matching HLA type.

Trimming at V came to 1 base and at J to 2 bases, leaving 1 base not matched to a gene. Germline V CDR1 and CDR2: SGHVS, FQNEAQ. The CDR3 consists of 15 residues. TCRdb called the reads again in MiXCR, with one record for every CDR3 protein. The sample lists 200,000 or so distinct CDR3 sequences; approximately 19% were seen once. This TCR came from a human donor in good health (CMV status not recorded). Some clones in this sample may be carry-over from other donors' samples. The sample consisted of PBMCs. V is TRBV7-8 and J is TRBJ2-2; TRBD2 matches 7 bases. CDR3 DNA sequence: TGTGCCAGCAGCTTAGGCGGGGGAAACACCGGGGAGCTGTTTTTT. This gives the protein CASSLGGGNTGELFF.